This entry lists 3 T cell receptor beta chains sequenced from one sample in a study of early T cells in non-severe SARS-CoV-2 infection (dated by TCRdb to the early 2020s). The library was obtained by 5' RACE. Reads for this sample came from a NextSeq 500. Clones were called with MiXCR by TCRdb after fastp trimmed the public reads at Q25, and only in-frame beta chains were retained. Each entry merges the rows of one CDR3 protein and shows their most common DNA and genes. The sample table contains approximately 70,000 distinct CDR3 sequences; only one count was recorded for 9.5% to 12% of them. Together, the top ten hold 5.7% of the sample. The sequenced sample was whole blood, obtained at baseline. The receptors shown here come from an adult who was a healthcare worker with PCR-confirmed SARS-CoV-2 infection or an uninfected control (not recorded which).

The chain uses TRBV30 and TRBJ2-4; D might be TRBD2 (6 bases). The CDR3 is made up of 14 amino acids. The V end lost 2 bases, the J end lost 3 bases, and 11 bases lay between the germline ends. Per germline, CDR1 GTSNPN and CDR2 SVGIG (reference sequence). In DNA form, the CDR3 reads TGTGCCTGGAGTTGGGGGGAAAGCAAAAACATTCAGTACTTC. It yields the protein CAWSWGESKNIQYF.

This clonotype was seen a handful of times. V gene TRBV12-3 or TRBV12-4 combines with J gene TRBJ2-3; D is possibly TRBD1 or TRBD2 (5 bases each). V dropped 3 bases and J dropped 0 bases, with 13 bases sitting between them. The CDR3 has 16 amino acids. The CDR3 bases are TGTGCCAGCAGTTTCGTCCGGGGCGGGAGCACAGATACGCAGTATTTT. It codes for CASSFVRGGSTDTQYF.

The chain joins TRBV7-8 to TRBJ1-1; weak D call: TRBD1 (5 bases). Germline loops: CDR1 SGHVS, CDR2 FQNEAQ. This CDR3 is 16 amino acids long. V lost 1 base, J lost 0 bases, and 12 bases lay in between. The CDR3 here is CASSLVAGTMNTEAFF. The CDR3 region has the DNA TGTGCCAGCAGCTTAGTAGCAGGGACCATGAACACTGAAGCTTTCTTT.